The 11 T cell receptor beta chains listed next were all sequenced from one sample in a study of blood T cell repertoires in COVID-19. Measured with immunoSEQ multiplex PCR; TCRdb has only the in-frame clones, and not every one. The sample consists of 20,000 or so clones, 80% to 90% of them appearing once. The sequencing sample was made of peripheral blood. The origin of the receptors is a human donor with acute or convalescent COVID-19. The donor label of this sample is uncertain.

This chain connects TRBV27 to TRBJ1-1; TRBD1 aligns across 8 bases. Per germline, CDR1 MNHEY and CDR2 SMNVEV (reference sequence). The trim removed 2 bases at V and 3 bases at J, leaving 8 bases unmatched. The CDR3 extends over 16 amino acids. The CDR3 sequence is CASSLRQGSADTEAFF. CDR3 sequence (DNA): TGTGCCAGCAGTTTACGACAGGGGAGTGCGGACACTGAAGCTTTCTTT.

The gene calls are TRBV12-3 or TRBV12-4 and TRBJ2-1, with a weak D call TRBD2 (5 bases). V was trimmed by 10 bases and J by 4 bases, leaving 14 bases between them. CDR3 length: 13 amino acids. CDR3 sequence (DNA): TGTGCCACCTCACTTAGGACTTACAATGAGCAGTTCTTC. Encoded protein: CATSLRTYNEQFF.

The chain has TRBV19 and TRBJ1-4; 8 bases match TRBD1. The germline gives CDR1 LNHDA, CDR2 SQIVND (reference sequence). V was clipped by 6 bases and J by 8 bases; unmatched bases: 8. The CDR3 is 14 amino acids. CDR3: CASSGGQELEKLFF. Here the CDR3 DNA reads TGTGCCAGTAGCGGGGGACAGGAACTCGAAAAACTGTTTTTT.

In DNA, the CDR3 is TGTGCCAACACGGGATCCTATAATTCACCCCTCCACTTT. This codes for CANTGSYNSPLHF. The chain uses TRBV2 and TRBJ1-6; D ambiguous. V gave up 10 bases and J gave up 1 base, with 8 bases separating them. Germline V lookup: CDR1 SNHLY, CDR2 FYNNEI. This CDR3 region has 13 residues.

The chain uses TRBV24-1 and TRBJ2-7, with 9 bases identical to TRBD1. The CDR3 consists of 15 residues. Germline CDR1 KGHDR, CDR2 SFDVKD. J was trimmed by 1 base and V by 6 bases; bases with no gene match: 6. The CDR3 reads CATSSPGQGSYEQYF. CDR3 DNA sequence: TGTGCCACCAGTTCCCCGGGACAGGGATCCTACGAGCAGTACTTC.

The chain is built from TRBV19 and TRBJ1-1; D is ambiguous. V lost 4 bases and J 1 base, leaving 7 bases between the germline ends. The CDR3 has 13 residues. The germline V gene has CDR1 LNHDA and CDR2 SQIVND (reference sequence). The CDR3 loop reads CASSNTPNTEAFF. CDR3 bases: TGTGCCAGTAGTAACACCCCGAACACTGAAGCTTTCTTT.

CDR3 coding DNA: TGTGCCAGCAGCCTCCGATCCCTGGAGGGCTATGGCTACACCTTC. This encodes CASSLRSLEGYGYTF. The V gene is TRBV7-9, the J gene TRBJ1-2; D not resolved. Germline V gene data show CDR1 as SEHNR and CDR2 as FQNEAQ (reference sequence). V dropped 5 bases and J dropped 4 bases, with 17 bases sitting between them. The CDR3 runs to 15 residues.

The rearrangement joins TRBV30 to TRBJ2-2; D possibly corresponds to TRBD2 (6 bases). Looked up from germline, CDR1 is GTSNPN and CDR2 is SVGIG (reference sequence). V gave up 8 bases and J gave up 5 bases, with 27 bases separating them. This CDR3 spans 17 amino acids. CDR3 amino acids: CARSVSEWGGKTGELFF. DNA for the CDR3: TGTGCCCGTTCGGTCTCCGAGTGGGGAGGCAAGACCGGGGAGCTGTTTTTT.

This chain joins TRBV7-2 and TRBJ1-4, with 8 bases identical to TRBD1. The CDR3 is 13 amino acids. CDR1 SGHTA and CDR2 FQGNSA come from the germline V gene. V lost 4 bases and J lost 7; bases outside the gene matches: 2. The CDR3 nucleotides are TGTGCCAGCAGCTCACAGGGGGTTGAAAAACTGTTTTTT. This sequence encodes CASSSQGVEKLFF.

This clone has just one count. The V and J genes are TRBV14 and TRBJ2-2, with D perhaps TRBD2 (6 bases). This CDR3 has 14 amino acids. The germline V and J ends were trimmed by 1 base and 9 bases, with 12 bases remaining between them. CDR1 is SGHDN and CDR2 is FVKESK in the germline V gene. The CDR3 here is CASSQVGGPRELFF. CDR3 sequence (DNA): TGTGCCAGCAGCCAAGTTGGAGGGCCCCGGGAGCTGTTTTTT.

This sequence joins TRBV19 and TRBJ2-7; 10 nucleotides align to TRBD1. V shed 1 base and J 5 bases; nucleotides not matched to a gene: 8. Germline loops: CDR1 LNHDA, CDR2 SQIVND (reference sequence). The CDR3 sequence is 16 residues long. The CDR3 DNA reads as TGTGCCAGTAGTATAGGCTCGGGACAGGGGTATGACGAGCAGTACTTC. This gives the protein CASSIGSGQGYDEQYF.